This T cell receptor beta chain was recorded in a study of T cell repertoires in cytomegalovirus infection. For the study at large: CMV infection plus the matching HLA type was flagged by public TCR beta signatures. Study-wide points: The study identified carriers of CMV plus the relevant HLA from cumulative public TCR beta family frequency. HLA-C-restricted, CMV-specific TCR beta clonotypes were dominant ex vivo.

This CDR3 comprises 14 residues. CDR1 is SGHTA, CDR2 FQGNSA, per germline. V lost 3 bases to trimming and J lost 3 bases; unmatched junction nucleotides: 5. In TCRdb, the reads were re-called with MiXCR into one record per CDR3 protein. The sample has about 130,000 distinct CDR3 sequences; roughly a quarter are singletons. This clonotype has a count of ten or more. No antigen is known for it. Specimen: PBMCs, sequenced either directly or after in vitro stimulation (not recorded which). The gene calls are TRBV7-2 and TRBJ2-7, with TRBD2 matching over 7 bases. The source of this sequence is a human donor in good health (CMV status not recorded). Some clones in this sample may be carry-over from other donors' samples. For the CDR3, the DNA is TGTGCCAGCAGCTTCTTTAGCGGGTACTACGAGCAGTACTTC. This sequence encodes CASSFFSGYYEQYF.